The source of this T cell receptor beta chain is a study of cytomegalovirus exposure and HLA in healthy donors. 13 Jbeta primers and 60 Vbeta primers were used for the PCR. TCRdb keeps only in-frame clones here, not all; method: immunoSEQ multiplex PCR. The sample includes 75,000 to 100,000 clones, around 77% of them seen just once. V shed 6 bases and J 10 bases; nucleotides not matched to a gene: 8. Germline V gene data show CDR1 as SNHLY and CDR2 as FYNNEI. This CDR3 is 13 amino acids long. The table lists this clone with a few counts. Antigen specificity is unknown. Study conclusions and caveats: Later analysis suggested most CMV-associated TCR beta chains were HLA-restricted. Researchers left out some V segments, among them TRBV6-2 and TRBV6-3, as indistinguishable.

Sequenced material: PBMCs. The rearrangement joins TRBV2 to TRBJ1-1, with 10 bases identical to TRBD1. The receptor was isolated from a man aged 40-55 years in good health and CMV-seronegative. CDR3 DNA sequence: TGTGCCAGCAGCAATGCCGGGACAGGGGCAGCTTTCTTT. This gives the protein CASSNAGTGAAFF.